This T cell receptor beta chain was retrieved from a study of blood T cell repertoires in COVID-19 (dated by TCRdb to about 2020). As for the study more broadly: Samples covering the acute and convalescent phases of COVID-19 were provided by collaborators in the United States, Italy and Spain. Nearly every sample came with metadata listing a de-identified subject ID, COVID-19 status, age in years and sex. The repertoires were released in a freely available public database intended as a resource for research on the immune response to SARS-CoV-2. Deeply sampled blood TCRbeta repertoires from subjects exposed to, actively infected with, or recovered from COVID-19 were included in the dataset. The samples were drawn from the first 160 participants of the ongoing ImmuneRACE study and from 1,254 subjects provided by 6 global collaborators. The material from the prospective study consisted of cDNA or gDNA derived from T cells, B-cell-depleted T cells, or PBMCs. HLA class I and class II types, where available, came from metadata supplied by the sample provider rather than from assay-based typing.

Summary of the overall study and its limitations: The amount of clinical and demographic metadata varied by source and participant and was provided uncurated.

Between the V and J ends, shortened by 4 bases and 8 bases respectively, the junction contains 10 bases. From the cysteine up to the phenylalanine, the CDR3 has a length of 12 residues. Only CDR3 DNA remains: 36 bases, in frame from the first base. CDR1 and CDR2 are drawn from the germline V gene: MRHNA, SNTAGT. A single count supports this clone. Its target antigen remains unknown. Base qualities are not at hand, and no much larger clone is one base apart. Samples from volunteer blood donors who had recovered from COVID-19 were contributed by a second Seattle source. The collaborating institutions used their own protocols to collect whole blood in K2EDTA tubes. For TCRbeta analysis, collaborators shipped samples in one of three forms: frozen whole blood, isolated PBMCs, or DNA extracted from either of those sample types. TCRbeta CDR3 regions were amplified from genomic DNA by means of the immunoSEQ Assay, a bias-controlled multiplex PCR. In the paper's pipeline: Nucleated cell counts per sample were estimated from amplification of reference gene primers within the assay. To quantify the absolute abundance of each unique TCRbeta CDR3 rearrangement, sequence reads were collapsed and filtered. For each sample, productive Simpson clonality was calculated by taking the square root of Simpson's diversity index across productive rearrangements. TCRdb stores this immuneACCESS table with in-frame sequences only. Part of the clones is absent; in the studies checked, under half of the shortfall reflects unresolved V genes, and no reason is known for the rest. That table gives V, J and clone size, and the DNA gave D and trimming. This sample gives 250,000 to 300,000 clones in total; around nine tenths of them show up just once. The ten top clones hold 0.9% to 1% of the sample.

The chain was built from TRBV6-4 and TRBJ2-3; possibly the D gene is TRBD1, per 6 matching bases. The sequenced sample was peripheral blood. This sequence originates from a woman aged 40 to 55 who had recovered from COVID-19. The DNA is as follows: TGTGCCAGCAGTGGGGACACATTTACGCAGTATTTT. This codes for CASSGDTFTQYF.